This TCR beta chain came from a study of PD-1 blockade in classical Hodgkin lymphoma. Study-wide findings and caveats: Nivolumab starters within 1 year of ASCT were excluded. CD4+ TCR diversity, unlike CD8+, rose significantly by C4D1. The origin of the repertoire differences remains undefined, with disease activity or prior therapy as possible causes. Newly diagnosed patients were said to have less baseline TCR diversity than healthy donors did.

Documented time point: cycle 4 day 1 (C4D1), after less than seven weeks of nivolumab. Every one of the patients relapsed after autologous stem cell transplantation (brentuximab vedotin exposure was variable). Comment on this clone: Its antigen is unknown.

Assay used: immunoSEQ multiplex PCR; TCRdb lists only in-frame clones, some missing. The repertoire consists of 96,000 or so clones, with 90% to 95% occurring once and the leading ten covering just under 2%. V was cut by 1 base and J by 4 bases, with 15 bases left in between. Germline V gene lookup returns CDR1 SGHRS and CDR2 YFSETQ. CDR3 size: 16 residues. The chain combines TRBV5-1 with TRBJ1-3, with a tentative D call TRBD1 (5 bases). The source was peripheral blood mononuclear cells (PBMCs), collected before the fourth cycle of nivolumab. The TCR was taken from a human donor with classical Hodgkin lymphoma. The CDR3: CASSLSGTKGGNTIYF. In DNA, the CDR3 is TGCGCCAGCAGCTTGTCGGGAACAAAGGGGGGAAACACCATATATTTT.